What follows are 10 T cell receptor beta chains derived from one specimen sequenced in a study of T cells after posttransplantation cyclophosphamide. Profiled with immunoSEQ multiplex PCR; TCRdb holds only in-frame clones, not every one. Of 9,500 to 10,000 clones detected, roughly 90% appear once; the ten largest clones hold around a quarter. Methotrexate plus calcineurin inhibitor accompanied controls' myeloablative marrow transplants; sampling was 1 year later. The sample here was PBMCs, taken after an allogeneic stem cell transplant with a calcineurin inhibitor and methotrexate. The receptors here all came from a male patient in his thirties who received an allogeneic stem cell transplant from an unrelated donor, was CMV-positive, and had no GVHD. Some of these T cells may belong to the graft donor.

The chain couples TRBV5-1 to TRBJ2-3; 9 nucleotides match TRBD2. Unmatched junction bases numbered 6, after V lost 2 bases and J lost 5 bases. Germline CDR1 is SGHRS and CDR2 is YFSETQ. This CDR3 is 15 amino acids long. CDR3 residues: CASSFSGSGGDTQYF. In nucleotides, the CDR3 is TGCGCCAGCAGCTTTAGCGGGAGCGGGGGAGATACGCAGTATTTT.

This chain links TRBV2 with TRBJ1-1; weak D call: TRBD1 (6 bases). CDR1 and CDR2 (germline): SNHLY, FYNNEI. The CDR3 length is 13 residues. V shed 7 bases and J shed 5 bases, with 14 bases lying between them. The DNA for the CDR3 is TGTGCCAGCAATACAGGGTTAGGGACTGAAGCTTTCTTT. Its translation is CASNTGLGTEAFF. Combining the CDR3 with reference TRBV2 and TRBJ1-1 gives the whole variable domain EPEVTQTPSHQVTQMGQEVILRCVPISNHLYFYWYRQILGQKVEFLVSFYNNEISEKSEIFDDQFSVERPDGSNFTLKIRSTKLEDSAMYFCASNTGLGTEAFFGQGTRLTVV.

This rearrangement joins TRBV5-1 to TRBJ2-7; 8 bases line up with TRBD2. The V and J ends lost 2 bases and 2 bases, in that order; junction bases with no gene match: 3. The germline V gene has CDR1 SGHRS and CDR2 YFSETQ. This CDR3 region has 14 residues. The CDR3 sequence: CASSFPGGTYEQYF. The CDR3 DNA sequence: TGCGCCAGCAGCTTCCCGGGAGGGACCTACGAGCAGTACTTC. The full variable domain, its missing parts supplied by reference TRBV5-1 and TRBJ2-7, is KAGVTQTPRYLIKTRGQQVTLSCSPISGHRSVSWYQQTPGQGLQFLFEYFSETQRNKGNFPGRFSGRQFSNSRSEMNVSTLELGDSALYLCASSFPGGTYEQYFGPGTRLTVT.

This chain connects TRBV6-6 to TRBJ1-1; TRBD1 is a possible D gene (5 bases). Trimming pared 4 bases from V and 5 bases from J, leaving 11 bases between. CDR1 is MNHNY and CDR2 is SVGAGI in the germline V gene (reference sequence). CDR3 length equals 13 residues. CDR3 residues: CASSSPGRTEAFF. The CDR3 bases are TGTGCCAGCAGTTCCCCAGGGAGGACTGAAGCTTTCTTT.

The genes are TRBV27 and TRBJ2-7; the D is unclear. The V end lost 5 bases, the J end lost 3 bases, and 11 bases lay between the germline ends. The CDR3 length is 13 residues. Germline V gene data show CDR1 as MNHEY and CDR2 as SMNVEV (reference sequence). In DNA, the CDR3 is TGTGCCAGCAGTCCGGCAGGCTTCTACGAGCAGTACTTC. This encodes CASSPAGFYEQYF.

V is TRBV5-4 and J is TRBJ1-2, with D perhaps matching TRBD1 (5 bases). The germline CDR1 and CDR2 sequences are SGHNT and YYREEE (reference sequence). With 0 bases removed from V and 7 bases from J, the gap between germline ends came to 7 bases. This CDR3 comprises 12 residues. CDR3 DNA sequence: TGTGCCAGCAGCTTGGTAGGGGTTGGCTACACCTTC. Protein: CASSLVGVGYTF. The full variable domain, with the rest looked up from reference TRBV5-4 and TRBJ1-2, is ETGVTQSPTHLIKTRGQQVTLRCSSQSGHNTVSWYQQALGQGPQFIFQYYREEENGRGNFPPRFSGLQFPNYSSELNVNALELDDSALYLCASSLVGVGYTFGSGTRLTVV.

J is TRBJ2-1 and V is TRBV12-5; weak D call: TRBD2 (5 bases). Germline CDR1 is LGHNT and CDR2 is FRNRAP. CDR3 length equals 12 residues. V was trimmed by 7 bases and J by 12 bases, leaving 16 bases between them. The CDR3 DNA reads as TGTGCTAGTGCTATACGACTACCAGCGCAGTTCTTC. Translation gives CASAIRLPAQFF.

This clone was picked up one time. V usage is TRBV2 and J usage is TRBJ2-1; 14 bases line up with TRBD2. CDR1 and CDR2 (germline): SNHLY, FYNNEI. Trimming took 6 bases from V and 6 from J; bases not matched to a gene: 1. The CDR3 has 14 amino acids. The CDR3 sequence: CASRTSGRANEQFF. CDR3 bases: TGTGCCAGCAGGACTAGCGGGAGGGCCAATGAGCAGTTCTTC.

The chain carries TRBV2 and TRBJ2-5; 9 positions agree with TRBD1. The CDR3 has 17 residues. Germline values: CDR1 SNHLY, CDR2 FYNNEI. Trimming removed 3 bases from V and 1 base from J; junction bases left unmatched: 9. The CDR3 DNA sequence: TGTGCCAGCAGTGAGGGGCCACAGGGGGCCCTCCAAGAGACCCAGTACTTC. Residues: CASSEGPQGALQETQYF.

The J gene is TRBJ1-6, the V gene TRBV5-5; TRBD1 matches at 8 bases. Germline CDR1 is SGHKS and CDR2 is YYEKEE (reference sequence). V shed 3 bases and J 7 bases; nucleotides not matched to a gene: 6. The length of the CDR3 is 15 residues. The CDR3 reads CASSSGTGGNSPLHF. In nucleotides, the CDR3 is TGTGCCAGCAGCTCGGGCACAGGGGGGAATTCACCCCTCCACTTT.